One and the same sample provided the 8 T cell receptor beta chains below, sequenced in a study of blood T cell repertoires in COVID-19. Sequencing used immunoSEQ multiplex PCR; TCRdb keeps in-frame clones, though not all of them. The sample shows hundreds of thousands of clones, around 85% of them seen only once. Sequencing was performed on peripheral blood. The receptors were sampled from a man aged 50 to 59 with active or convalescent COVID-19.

DNA for the CDR3: TGTGCCAGCAGCTTATCGGGGACTGAGACCTACGAGCAGTACTTC. Translation gives CASSLSGTETYEQYF. The chain joins TRBV7-2 to TRBJ2-7, with D perhaps matching TRBD2 (6 bases). Germline V CDR1 and CDR2: SGHTA, FQGNSA. V was clipped by 2 bases and J by 2 bases, with 13 bases between them. The CDR3 extends over 15 amino acids.

The CDR3 DNA follows: TGTGCTAGTGGTTTGGGGCCCGGAGTAGAGGGAGGGCCGAACACCGGGGAGCTGTTTTTT. Translation: CASGLGPGVEGGPNTGELFF. V and J are TRBV12-5 and TRBJ2-2; TRBD2 matches at 7 bases. CDR3 length: 20 residues. Germline values: CDR1 LGHNT, CDR2 FRNRAP. With 1 base clipped from V and 0 bases from J, the junction kept 14 bases outside the gene matches.

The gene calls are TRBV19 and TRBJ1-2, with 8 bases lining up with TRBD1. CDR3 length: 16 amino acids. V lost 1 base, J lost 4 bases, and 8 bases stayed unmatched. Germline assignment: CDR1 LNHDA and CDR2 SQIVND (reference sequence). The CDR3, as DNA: TGTGCCAGTAGTATAGTATGGACAGGGTCGGGCTATGGCTACACCTTC. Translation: CASSIVWTGSGYGYTF.

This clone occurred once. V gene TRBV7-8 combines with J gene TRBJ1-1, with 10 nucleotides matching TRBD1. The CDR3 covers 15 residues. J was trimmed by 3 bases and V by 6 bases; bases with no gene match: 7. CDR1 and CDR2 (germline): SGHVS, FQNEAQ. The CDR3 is CASSRDRGRHTEAFF. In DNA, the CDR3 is TGTGCCAGCAGTCGGGACAGGGGACGACACACTGAAGCTTTCTTT. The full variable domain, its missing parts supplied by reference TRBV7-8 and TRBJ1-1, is GAGVSQSPRYKVAKRGQDVALRCDPISGHVSLFWYQQALGQGPEFLTYFQNEAQLDKSGLPSDRFFAERPEGSVSTLKIQRTQQEDSAVYLCASSRDRGRHTEAFFGQGTRLTVV.

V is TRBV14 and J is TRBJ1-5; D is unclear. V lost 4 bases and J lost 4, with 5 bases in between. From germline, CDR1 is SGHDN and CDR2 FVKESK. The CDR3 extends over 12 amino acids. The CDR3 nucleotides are TGTGCCAGCAGCCGAGGGAATCAGCCCCAGCATTTT. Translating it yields CASSRGNQPQHF.

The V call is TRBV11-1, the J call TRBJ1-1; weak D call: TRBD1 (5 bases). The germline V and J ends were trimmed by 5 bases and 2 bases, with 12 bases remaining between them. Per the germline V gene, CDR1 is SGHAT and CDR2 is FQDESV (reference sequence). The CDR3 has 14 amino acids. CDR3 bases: TGTGCCAGCAGCCTGGGAGGGGTCAACACTGAAGCTTTCTTT. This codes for CASSLGGVNTEAFF.

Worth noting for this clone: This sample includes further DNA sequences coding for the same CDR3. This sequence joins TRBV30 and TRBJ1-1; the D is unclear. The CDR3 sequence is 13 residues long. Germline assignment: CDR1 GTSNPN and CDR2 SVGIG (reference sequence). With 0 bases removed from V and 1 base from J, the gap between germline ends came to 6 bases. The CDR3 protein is CAWSVLPNTEAFF. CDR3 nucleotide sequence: TGTGCCTGGAGTGTACTACCGAACACTGAAGCTTTCTTT. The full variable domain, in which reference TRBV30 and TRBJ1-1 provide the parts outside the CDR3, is SQTIHQWPATLVQPVGSPLSLECTVEGTSNPNLYWYRQAAGRGLQLLFYSVGIGQISSEVPQNLSASRPQDRQFILSSKKLLLSDSGFYLCAWSVLPNTEAFFGQGTRLTVV.

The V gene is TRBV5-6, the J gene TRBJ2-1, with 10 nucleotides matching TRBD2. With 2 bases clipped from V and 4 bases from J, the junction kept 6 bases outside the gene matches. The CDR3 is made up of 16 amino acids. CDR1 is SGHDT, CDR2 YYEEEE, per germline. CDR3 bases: TGTGCCAGCAGCTTCGCCGGGACTAGCGTTTACAATGAGCAGTTCTTC. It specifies CASSFAGTSVYNEQFF.